This T cell receptor (beta chain) was retrieved from a study of cytomegalovirus exposure and HLA in healthy donors. The study ran its PCR with 60 Vbeta and 13 Jbeta primers. Original handling: About 11 million of 80 million or so unique TCR beta chains were shared, per a later count. Some clones are missing from TCRdb's copy, which holds only in-frame ones; the method was immunoSEQ multiplex PCR. V and J calls and clone size are those listed in that table; D and trimming were worked out from the DNA. The table records some 130,000 clones, roughly 75% of them present only once. Worth noting for this clone: Its antigen remains unknown.

The length of the CDR3 is 15 residues. V lost 3 bases to trimming and J lost 1 base; unmatched junction nucleotides: 3. Germline lookup yields CDR1 SGHNT and CDR2 YENEEA. General study points: Some V segments, TRBV6-2 and TRBV6-3 among them, were indistinguishable and were therefore excluded.

The chain joins TRBV11-3 to TRBJ2-1; 7 bases line up with TRBD2. The sequencing sample was made of PBMCs. This sequence originates from a man younger than 45 in good health. Here the CDR3 DNA reads TGTGCCAGCAGCTTTCGGGGGGAGTCCTACAATGAGCAGTTCTTC. Amino acid sequence: CASSFRGESYNEQFF.